This TCR beta chain derives from a study of blood T cell repertoires in COVID-19. As for the study in general: The samples span acute and convalescent COVID-19 from the United States, Italy and Spain.

The germline gives CDR1 LNHDA, CDR2 SQIVND (reference sequence). Trimming left V 0 bases short and J 4 bases short, with 21 bases between. The CDR3 has 18 amino acids. Per the original methods: Nucleated cell counts were estimated from reference gene primer amplification. Generated by immunoSEQ multiplex PCR, the TCRdb table keeps only in-frame clones and is missing some. V and J calls and clone size are given by that table; D and trimming were obtained from the DNA. The sample lists roughly 99,000 clones, around 85% occurring once. The sample comprised peripheral blood. The J gene is TRBJ1-2, the V gene TRBV19, with a tentative D call TRBD1 (5 bases). The receptor comes from a woman aged 80 or over with acute or convalescent COVID-19. CDR3 in amino acids: CASSIDGRGSHFLYGYTF. CDR3 nucleotide sequence: TGTGCCAGTAGTATAGATGGAAGGGGATCTCATTTTCTCTATGGCTACACCTTC. The entire variable domain, with the rest obtained from reference TRBV19 and TRBJ1-2, is as follows: DGGITQSPKYLFRKEGQNVTLSCEQNLNHDAMYWYRQDPGQGLRLIYYSQIVNDFQKGDIAEGYSVSREKKESFPLTVTSAQKNPTAFYLCASSIDGRGSHFLYGYTFGSGTRLTVV.